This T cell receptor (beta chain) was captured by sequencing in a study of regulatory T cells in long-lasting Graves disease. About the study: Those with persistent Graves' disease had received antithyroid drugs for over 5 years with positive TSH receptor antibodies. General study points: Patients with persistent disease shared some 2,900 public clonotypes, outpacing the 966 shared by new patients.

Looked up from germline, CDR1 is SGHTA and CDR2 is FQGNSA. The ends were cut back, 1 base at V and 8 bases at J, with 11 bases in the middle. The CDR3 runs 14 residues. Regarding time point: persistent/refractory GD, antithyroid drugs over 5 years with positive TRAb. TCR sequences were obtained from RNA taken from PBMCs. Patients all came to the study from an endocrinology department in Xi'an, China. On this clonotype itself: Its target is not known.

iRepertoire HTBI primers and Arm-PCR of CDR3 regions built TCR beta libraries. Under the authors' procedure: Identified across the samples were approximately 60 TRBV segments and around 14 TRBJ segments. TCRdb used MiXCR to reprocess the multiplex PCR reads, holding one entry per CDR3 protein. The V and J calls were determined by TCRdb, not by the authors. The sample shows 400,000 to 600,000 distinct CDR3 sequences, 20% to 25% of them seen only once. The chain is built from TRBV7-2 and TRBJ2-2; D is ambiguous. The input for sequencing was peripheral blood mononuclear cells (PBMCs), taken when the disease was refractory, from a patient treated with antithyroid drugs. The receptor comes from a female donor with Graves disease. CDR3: CASSLVPLEGELFF. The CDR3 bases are TGTGCCAGCAGCTTAGTACCCCTCGAAGGGGAGCTGTTTTTT. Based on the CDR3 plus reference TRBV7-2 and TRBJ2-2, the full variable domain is GAGVSQSPSNKVTEKGKDVELRCDPISGHTALYWYRQSLGQGLEFLIYFQGNSAPDKSGLPSDRFSAERTGGSVSTLTIQRTQQEDSAVYLCASSLVPLEGELFFGEGSRLTVL.